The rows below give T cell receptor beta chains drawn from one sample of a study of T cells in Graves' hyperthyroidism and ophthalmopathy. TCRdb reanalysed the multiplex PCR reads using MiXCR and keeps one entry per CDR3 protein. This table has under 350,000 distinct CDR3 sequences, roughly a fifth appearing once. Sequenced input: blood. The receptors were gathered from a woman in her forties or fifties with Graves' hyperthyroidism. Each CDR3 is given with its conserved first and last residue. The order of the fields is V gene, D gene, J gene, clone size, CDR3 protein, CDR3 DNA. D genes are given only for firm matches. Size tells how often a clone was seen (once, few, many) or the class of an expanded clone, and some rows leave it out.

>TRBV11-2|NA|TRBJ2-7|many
CASSLGGVHEQYF
TGTGCCAGCAGCTTAGGGGGAGTCCACGAGCAGTACTTC
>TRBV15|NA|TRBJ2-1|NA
CATSAKRYNEQFF
TGTGCCACCAGCGCCAAACGGTACAATGAGCAGTTCTTC
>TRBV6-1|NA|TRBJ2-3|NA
CASSPIERSQYF
TGTGCCAGCAGTCCTATAGAGCGATCGCAGTATTTT
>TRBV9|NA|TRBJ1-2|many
CASSVARAANYGYTF
TGTGCCAGCAGCGTAGCTCGGGCAGCTAACTATGGCTACACCTTC
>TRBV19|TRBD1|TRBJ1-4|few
CASSPSGGGNEKLFF
TGTGCCAGTAGCCCGAGCGGAGGGGGCAACGAAAAACTGTTTTTT
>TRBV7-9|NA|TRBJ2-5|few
CASSLTGSPILQETQYF
TGTGCCAGCAGCCTAACAGGCAGCCCTATACTCCAAGAGACCCAGTACTTC
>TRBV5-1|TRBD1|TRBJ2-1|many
CASSLGTGFYNEQFF
TGCGCCAGCAGCTTGGGGACAGGTTTTTACAATGAGCAGTTCTTC
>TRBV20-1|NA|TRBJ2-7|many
CSAREAVPGGGLGSYEQYF
TGCAGTGCTAGAGAGGCGGTCCCCGGGGGCGGACTAGGTTCCTACGAGCAGTACTTC
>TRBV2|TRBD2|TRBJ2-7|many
CASSDGSGRSYEQYF
TGTGCCAGCAGTGATGGTAGCGGGAGATCCTACGAGCAGTACTTC
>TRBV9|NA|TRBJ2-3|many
CASSVQALSTDTQYF
TGTGCCAGCAGCGTCCAAGCGCTTAGCACAGATACGCAGTATTTT
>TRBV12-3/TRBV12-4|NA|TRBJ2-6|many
CASSPTGFSSGANVLTF
TGTGCCAGCAGTCCTACAGGCTTTAGCTCTGGGGCCAACGTCCTGACTTTC
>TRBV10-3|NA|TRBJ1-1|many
CAISVTATEAFF
TGTGCCATCAGTGTTACAGCGACTGAAGCTTTCTTT
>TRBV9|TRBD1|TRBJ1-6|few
CASSVGTGEGSPLHF
TGTGCCAGCAGCGTGGGGACAGGGGAGGGGTCACCCCTCCACTTT
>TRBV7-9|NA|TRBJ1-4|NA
CASSLMVVGSVATNEKLFF
TGTGCCAGCAGCTTAATGGTTGTAGGGAGCGTGGCAACTAATGAAAAACTGTTTTTT
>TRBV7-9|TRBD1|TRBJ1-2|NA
CASSLGGTGSNYGYTF
TGTGCCAGCAGCTTAGGTGGGACAGGGAGTAACTATGGCTACACCTTC
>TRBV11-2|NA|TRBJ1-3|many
CASSLRGLGNTIYF
TGTGCCAGCAGCCTCCGGGGGCTCGGAAACACCATATATTTT
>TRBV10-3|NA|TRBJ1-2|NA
CAIRPSGRRANYGYTF
TGTGCCATCAGACCGTCCGGGAGAAGAGCTAACTATGGCTACACCTTC
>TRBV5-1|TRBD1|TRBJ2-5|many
CASREGTGQETQYF
TGCGCCAGCAGAGAAGGGACAGGACAAGAGACCCAGTACTTC
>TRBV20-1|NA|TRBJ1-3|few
CSAIIPGLKNTIYF
TGCAGTGCCATCATCCCGGGACTAAAAAACACCATATATTTT
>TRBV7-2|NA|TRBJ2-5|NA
CASSLGSRGFGKTQYF
TGTGCCAGCAGCTTAGGGTCACGGGGTTTCGGTAAGACCCAGTACTTC
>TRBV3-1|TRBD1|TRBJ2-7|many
CASSQDRVSYEQYF
TGTGCCAGCAGCCAGGACAGGGTTTCGTACGAGCAGTACTTC
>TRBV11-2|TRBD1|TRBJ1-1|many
CASSLVDRGITEAFF
TGTGCCAGCAGCTTAGTAGACAGGGGAATAACTGAAGCTTTCTTT
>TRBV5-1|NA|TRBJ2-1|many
CASSLVPDRLNEQFF
TGCGCCAGCAGCTTGGTCCCCGATCGATTGAATGAGCAGTTCTTC
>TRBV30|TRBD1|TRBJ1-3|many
CAWSNRGRSSGNTIYF
TGTGCCTGGAGTAACAGGGGGCGTTCCTCTGGAAACACCATATATTTT